This TCR beta chain was identified during a study of CD8+ T cells in alopecia areata. The CDR3 runs 11 residues. Trimming pared 2 bases from V and 6 bases from J, leaving 7 bases between. Germline assignment: CDR1 GTSNPN and CDR2 SVGIG (reference sequence). A remark on this clone: Antigen specificity is unknown.

The sequencing template was cDNA reverse transcribed from extracted RNA. The data were produced by immunoSEQ multiplex PCR, yet TCRdb's version contains in-frame clones alone and is incomplete. The top ten clones hold approximately 2.8% of a sample with 100,000 to 150,000 clones, roughly two thirds of them seen once. The study's findings and limits: Between patients, shared TCR sequences were less clear than in mice. This was possibly due in part to HLA diversity in the patient population. The study found higher clonality in lesional than normal scalp, especially in alopecia totalis/universalis.

This receptor was taken from a human donor in good health. This chain links TRBV30 with TRBJ1-1, with no clear D. The sequenced sample was CD4+ T cells sorted from blood. CDR3: CAWSPYPEAFF. The CDR3 DNA sequence: TGTGCCTGGAGTCCGTATCCTGAAGCTTTCTTT.